This entry lists 32 T cell receptor beta chains sequenced from one sample in a study of blood T cells in healthy people across ages. Primed by a sample-barcoded 5' primer and a J-beta primer mix, a second PCR proceeded for about 7 to 12 cycles. TCRdb fed the 5' RACE reads into MiXCR, producing one record per CDR3 protein. The sample has 790,000 or so distinct CDR3 sequences, more than 35% seen once. Sequenced input: blood. Receptors originate from a man older than 75 in good health.

The chain couples TRBV18 to TRBJ2-5; 10 bases fit TRBD2. Germline V CDR1 and CDR2: KGHSH, LQKENI. The CDR3 is 16 residues long. Losses at the gene ends were 3 bases for V and 0 bases for J; bases not matched to a gene: 4. CDR3 loop: CASSPPGLAYQETQYF. The CDR3 nucleotides read TGTGCCAGCTCACCCCCGGGACTAGCGTACCAAGAGACCCAGTACTTC.

This clonotype was detected only a few times. The V call is TRBV10-1, the J call TRBJ2-3; 8 bases match TRBD1. Germline-derived CDR1 and CDR2 are WNHNN and SYGVQD (reference sequence). The trim removed 6 bases at V and 10 bases at J, leaving 9 bases unmatched. CDR3 length equals 13 residues. This CDR3 reads CASRAGTGGSQYF. Written as DNA, the CDR3 is TGCGCCAGCAGGGCCGGGACAGGAGGATCGCAGTATTTT.

The chain combines TRBV2 with TRBJ2-5; a weak D match, TRBD1 (5 bases). Looked up from germline, CDR1 is SNHLY and CDR2 is FYNNEI. Trimming took 5 bases from V and 2 from J, leaving 6 bases between them. The CDR3 extends over 12 amino acids. CDR3: CASSRQQETQYF. Written as DNA, the CDR3 is TGTGCCAGCAGTAGACAGCAAGAGACCCAGTACTTC.

J is TRBJ1-2 and V is TRBV29-1; 8 nucleotides line up with TRBD1. J gave up 5 bases and V 6 bases, and 5 bases lay outside the gene matches. Germline CDR1 is SQVTM and CDR2 is ANQGSEA. The CDR3 has 12 amino acids. The CDR3 DNA follows: TGCAGCGTGGGGACAGGCGGTTATGGCTACACCTTC. Its translation is CSVGTGGYGYTF.

The rearrangement links TRBV12-3 or TRBV12-4 to TRBJ2-1; 12 bases are shared with TRBD2. The V gene end was trimmed by 6 bases and the J gene end by 6 bases; junction bases not matched to a gene: 6. The CDR3 has 15 amino acids. The CDR3 DNA is TGTGCCAGCAGCAGACTAGCGGGAGTGGGCAATGAGCAGTTCTTC. This codes for CASSRLAGVGNEQFF.

This clonotype has more than one count but fewer than ten. V usage is TRBV28 and J usage is TRBJ2-1; 7 bases fit TRBD2. The CDR3 has 15 amino acids. Germline values: CDR1 MDHEN, CDR2 SYDVKM. The V gene end was trimmed by 2 bases and the J gene end by 7 bases; junction bases not matched to a gene: 8. This CDR3 is CASSLGRESGNEQFF. In DNA, the CDR3 is TGTGCCAGCAGTTTAGGGCGGGAGTCGGGAAATGAGCAGTTCTTC.

Details on this clonotype: An end of the junction differs from the germline gene, which may be a read error. V usage is TRBV10-3 and J usage is TRBJ2-1, with 8 bases that match TRBD2. Looked up from germline, CDR1 is ENHRY and CDR2 is SYGVKD. The CDR3 runs 13 residues. The CDR3 protein is CAITGTSRNERFF. The CDR3 DNA is TGTGCCATCACCGGGACTAGTAGGAATGAGCGGTTCTTC.

V usage is TRBV12-3 or TRBV12-4 and J usage is TRBJ1-5; the D is unclear. The V gene lost 5 bases and the J gene lost 4 bases, with 12 bases spanning the gap. The length of the CDR3 is 14 residues. The CDR3 DNA reads as TGTGCCAGCAGTGTGGAAGGGAGGAATCAGCCCCAGCATTTT. It encodes CASSVEGRNQPQHF.

This clonotype has more than one count but fewer than ten. V gene TRBV3-1 combines with J gene TRBJ2-1; 7 nucleotides line up with TRBD2. The germline V gene encodes CDR1 LGHDT and CDR2 YNNKEL (reference sequence). The CDR3 contains 16 residues. V shed 1 base, J shed 4 bases, and the junction held 7 bases outside the gene matches. CDR3 sequence (DNA): TGTGCCAGCAGCCAAGTTGGGCGGGAGAGGTACAATGAGCAGTTCTTC. Its translation is CASSQVGRERYNEQFF.

In its sample, this clonotype was seen a few times. This chain links TRBV12-3 or TRBV12-4 with TRBJ2-1, with 7 bases matching TRBD1. The V and J ends lost 1 base and 7 bases, in that order; junction bases with no gene match: 4. The CDR3 spans 14 residues. CDR3 nucleotide sequence: TGTGCCAGCAGTTTAGGGTACAGGGGTAATGAGCAGTTCTTC. Protein sequence: CASSLGYRGNEQFF.

This clonotype occurred many times. The rearrangement uses TRBV14 and TRBJ2-3; D may be TRBD2 (6 bases). The germline V gene encodes CDR1 SGHDN and CDR2 FVKESK. Trimming cost V 3 bases and J 0 bases, with 13 bases left between them. The CDR3 has 16 residues. The CDR3 nucleotides read TGTGCCAGCAGCCAGGGACTCCTGGGAAGCACAGATACGCAGTATTTT. This codes for CASSQGLLGSTDTQYF. The full variable domain, rest sourced from reference TRBV14 and TRBJ2-3, is EAGVTQFPSHSVIEKGQTVTLRCDPISGHDNLYWYRRVMGKEIKFLLHFVKESKQDESGMPNNRFLAERTGGTYSTLKVQPAELEDSGVYFCASSQGLLGSTDTQYFGPGTRLTVL.

This clonotype was counted at least ten times. The chain joins TRBV7-6 to TRBJ2-7; tentatively, D is TRBD1 (6 bases). Germline CDR1 SGHVS, CDR2 FNYEAQ. This CDR3 has 15 residues. The ends were cut back, 0 bases at V and 3 bases at J, with 12 bases in the middle. CDR3 in amino acids: CASSLAADRSYEQYF. The CDR3 DNA reads as TGTGCCAGCAGCTTAGCAGCGGACAGAAGCTACGAGCAGTACTTC.

This clonotype has ten or more counts. The chain recombines TRBV29-1 with TRBJ2-5; the D gene could be TRBD1 or TRBD2 (5 bases each). CDR1 is SQVTM and CDR2 is ANQGSEA in the germline V gene. The CDR3 is made up of 13 amino acids. Between the trimmed V and J ends, which lost 3 bases and 1 base, there was a span of 9 bases. Here the CDR3 reads CSVERGTQETQYF. CDR3 in DNA: TGCAGCGTTGAGAGGGGAACCCAAGAGACCCAGTACTTC.

J is TRBJ2-7 and V is TRBV12-3 or TRBV12-4; the match to TRBD1 covers 12 bases. This CDR3 is built from 17 residues. V lost 2 bases to trimming and J lost 3 bases; unmatched junction nucleotides: 8. The CDR3 DNA is TGTGCCAGCAGTTTACGGGTGGGGACAGGGGGCCACTACGAGCAGTACTTC. It codes for CASSLRVGTGGHYEQYF.

The chain couples TRBV6-2 or TRBV6-3 to TRBJ2-1, with D maybe TRBD1 (6 bases). Germline V lookup: CDR1 MNHEY, CDR2 SVGEGT. CDR3 length: 13 residues. V lost 6 bases, J lost 9 bases, and 15 bases lay in between. The CDR3 DNA reads as TGTGCCAGCAGCCAGGACAGAACCACTGAGCAGTTCTTC. Translation: CASSQDRTTEQFF.

This chain links TRBV25-1 with TRBJ2-1, with D possibly being TRBD2 (6 bases). CDR3 size: 13 residues. Trimming took 2 bases from V and 13 from J, leaving 15 bases between them. Germline V lookup: CDR1 MGHDK, CDR2 SYGVNS. The CDR3 spells CASSETGTLAQFF. The CDR3, as DNA: TGTGCCAGCAGTGAAACCGGGACTCTAGCTCAGTTCTTC.

The chain carries TRBV6-2 or TRBV6-3 and TRBJ2-5; TRBD2 is a possible D gene (5 bases). The V gene lost 7 bases and the J gene lost 2 bases, with 20 bases spanning the gap. CDR3 length equals 16 residues. Germline values: CDR1 MNHEY, CDR2 SVGEGT. DNA for the CDR3: TGTGCCAGCACCGTCAGCGGACGAGCGGAACAAGAGACCCAGTACTTC. It codes for CASTVSGRAEQETQYF.

The CDR3, as DNA: TGTGCCAGCAGCTACGCTAGCGGGAGGGGACCAGATACGCAGTATTTT. It translates to CASSYASGRGPDTQYF. The chain carries TRBV7-2 and TRBJ2-3; 12 bases align to TRBD2. The germline V gene encodes CDR1 SGHTA and CDR2 FQGNSA. The CDR3 is 16 amino acids. The ends lost 4 bases at V and 4 bases at J; junction bases unmatched: 6.

This clonotype was found a few times. V usage is TRBV7-9 and J usage is TRBJ1-2; D is uncertain. The CDR3 spans 15 residues. V lost 1 base and J lost 4, with 13 bases in between. The germline V gene has CDR1 SEHNR and CDR2 FQNEAQ (reference sequence). The CDR3 sequence: CASSLEAPSGYGYTF. The CDR3, as DNA: TGTGCCAGCAGCTTAGAGGCACCGAGTGGCTATGGCTACACCTTC.

The chain couples TRBV7-6 to TRBJ2-5, with 7 bases aligning to TRBD2. V was pared by 6 bases and J by 1 base, with 14 bases of the junction left unmatched. The CDR3 covers 17 residues. In germline, CDR1 is SGHVS, CDR2 FNYEAQ. DNA for the CDR3: TGTGCCAGCAGGAAGTACGGGGCGGGAGCCGGCCAAGAGACCCAGTACTTC. It is translated as CASRKYGAGAGQETQYF. Looking up the rest from reference TRBV7-6 and TRBJ2-5 gives the full variable domain: GAGVSQSPRYKVTKRGQDVALRCDPISGHVSLYWYRQALGQGPEFLTYFNYEAQQDKSGLPNDRFSAERPEGSISTLTIQRTEQRDSAMYRCASRKYGAGAGQETQYFGPGTRLLVL.

This clonotype has just a few counts. This chain links TRBV27 with TRBJ2-1; TRBD1 might be the D (5 bases). This CDR3 comprises 15 residues. Germline CDR1 reads MNHEY; CDR2 reads SMNVEV (reference sequence). Trimming took 0 bases from V and 4 from J, leaving 10 bases between them. The CDR3 DNA follows: TGTGCCAGCAGTTTATCAGGGGCGGAGTACAATGAGCAGTTCTTC. Encoded protein: CASSLSGAEYNEQFF.

Comment on this clonotype: This may be a read error: a much more frequent sequence differs by one nucleotide. The chain joins TRBV29-1 to TRBJ2-7; 10 nucleotides line up with TRBD2. The CDR3 covers 15 residues. CDR1 SQVTM and CDR2 ANQGSEA come from the germline V gene. The junction had 10 bases not matched to a gene; V was cut back by 7 bases and J by 1 base. The CDR3 sequence is CSGKMASGSSYEQYF. CDR3 DNA: TGCAGCGGGAAAATGGCTAGCGGGAGTTCCTACGAGCAGTACTTC.

The rearrangement uses TRBV18 and TRBJ1-5; D unclear. The V end lost 3 bases, the J end lost 7 bases, and 10 bases lay between the germline ends. CDR3 length: 13 residues. Germline V gene data show CDR1 as KGHSH and CDR2 as LQKENI. The CDR3 spells CASSPGPAQPQHF. The CDR3 DNA reads TGTGCCAGCTCACCTGGACCTGCCCAGCCCCAGCATTTT.

The chain employs TRBV7-2 and TRBJ1-2, with D possibly matching TRBD1 (6 bases). There are 15 residues in the CDR3. Germline lookup yields CDR1 SGHTA and CDR2 FQGNSA. V was clipped by 5 bases and J by 4 bases, with 17 bases between them. CDR3 amino acids: CASSQTTGNFYGYTF. CDR3 in DNA: TGTGCCAGCAGCCAAACGACAGGAAACTTCTATGGCTACACCTTC.

This clonotype was found once. A read error may account for a junction end that differs from germline. The rearrangement links TRBV7-9 to TRBJ1-2; D gene uncertain. The CDR3 runs to 14 residues. Germline V gene sequence: CDR1 SEHNR, CDR2 FQNEAQ (reference sequence). The CDR3 DNA is TGTGCCAACAGCTTACCCATCAGGAGCTATGGTTACACCTTC. Residues: CANSLPIRSYGYTF.

This clonotype was found many times. This chain joins TRBV5-1 and TRBJ1-2, with a tentative D call TRBD1 (5 bases). With 4 bases removed from V and 3 bases from J, the gap between germline ends came to 10 bases. Germline V gives CDR1 SGHRS, CDR2 YFSETQ. The CDR3 runs 13 residues. CDR3 residues: CASSVQADYGYTF. The CDR3 DNA reads TGCGCCAGCAGCGTACAGGCGGACTATGGCTACACCTTC.

This rearrangement joins TRBV18 to TRBJ2-6; 9 bases are shared with TRBD1. Germline trimming cut 2 bases from V and 0 bases from J; bases unmatched to any gene: 2. CDR3 length: 17 amino acids. Germline lookup yields CDR1 KGHSH and CDR2 LQKENI. The DNA of the CDR3 is TGTGCCAGCTCACCAGAGACAGGGGGCTCTGGGGCCAACGTCCTGACTTTC. Its translation is CASSPETGGSGANVLTF.

As regards this clonotype: With a much larger clone just one base away, this may be a read error. The V call is TRBV15, the J call TRBJ2-7; TRBD2 matches 7 bases. V was clipped by 5 bases and J by 0 bases; unmatched bases: 19. The CDR3 extends over 19 amino acids. CDR1 and CDR2 (germline): LNHNV, YYDKDF (reference sequence). CDR3 in amino acids: CATSGGRPSGPILSYEQYF. Here the CDR3 DNA reads TGTGCCACCAGCGGAGGACGCCCTAGCGGACCAATTCTCTCCTACGAGCAGTACTTC.

The CDR3 sequence is CASSPRATEDTQYF. CDR3 in DNA: TGTGCCAGCAGCCCCCGGGCCACAGAAGATACGCAGTATTTT. This chain uses TRBV5-6 with TRBJ2-3; D unclear. CDR1 SGHDT and CDR2 YYEEEE come from the germline V gene. The germline V and J ends were trimmed by 4 bases and 5 bases, with 14 bases remaining between them. This CDR3 is 14 amino acids long.

This clonotype was seen many times. The rearrangement uses TRBV29-1 and TRBJ2-1; 7 nucleotides agree with TRBD2. There are 15 residues in the CDR3. Germline V gene lookup returns CDR1 SQVTM and CDR2 ANQGSEA. The ends lost 2 bases at V and 0 bases at J; junction bases unmatched: 4. Written as DNA, the CDR3 is TGCAGCGTTGAACTGGGGGGGAGCTCCTACAATGAGCAGTTCTTC. It translates to CSVELGGSSYNEQFF.

V usage is TRBV2 and J usage is TRBJ1-6; D is unresolved. V gave up 4 bases and J gave up 9 bases, with 10 bases separating them. CDR1 is SNHLY and CDR2 is FYNNEI in the germline V gene. This CDR3 has 13 residues. CDR3 protein: CASSGFDGSPLHF. The CDR3 DNA reads TGTGCCAGCAGTGGATTCGACGGTTCACCCCTCCACTTT.

This clonotype was detected only a few times. J is TRBJ2-1 and V is TRBV13; a possible D gene is TRBD2 (6 bases). Deletions cut 5 bases from V and 10 bases from J, with 18 bases between. This CDR3 comprises 14 residues. Germline assignment: CDR1 PRHDT and CDR2 FYEKMQ (reference sequence). DNA of the CDR3: TGTGCCAGCAGCCCACCGGGCGGGGCAGACGAGCAGTTCTTC. It encodes CASSPPGGADEQFF. The full variable domain, with the rest looked up from reference TRBV13 and TRBJ2-1, is AAGVIQSPRHLIKEKRETATLKCYPIPRHDTVYWYQQGPGQDPQFLISFYEKMQSDKGSIPDRFSAQQFSDYHSELNMSSLELGDSALYFCASSPPGGADEQFFGPGTRLTVL.